This T cell receptor beta chain was observed in a study of metastatic and nonmetastatic thyroid tumors (dated by TCRdb to the early 2020s). As for the study more broadly: The researchers compared repertoires between peripheral blood samples and tumor or nodule tissue samples from patients with malignant or benign thyroid disease. Overall study results and their limits: TCR beta diversity was reported as significantly higher in malignant tumors than in benign nodules, in both blood and tumor samples.

None of the patients had been given any treatment before thyroid surgery. Using T-cell receptor beta sequencing, the study looked back at clinical samples from patients collected from the early 2010s to the late 2010s. About this clone: No antigen is known for it. No per-base quality is available; no much larger clone lies one base away.

The method behind the library was PCR. Sequencing was performed on an Illumina HiSeq 4000. High-throughput sequencing was used to profile the TCR beta-chain CDR3 region of every patient. In the authors' own workflow: A classifier to discriminate distant-metastatic papillary thyroid cancer patients was built from CDR3 differences across clinicopathological groups. The Shannon index was used to assess repertoire diversity, and the Morisita-Horn index was used to assess tumor-blood repertoire similarity. TCRdb reran the public reads through fastp at Q25 and MiXCR, keeping productive beta chains. The V and J calls shown here were made by TCRdb, not taken from the authors' results. For this sample the table gives fewer than 15,000 clones, of which roughly 27% were detected only once. 15% to 20% of the sample is in the top ten clones. CDR3 length: 14 amino acids, cysteine to phenylalanine. Of the read, only the CDR3 DNA is kept; its 42 bases are in frame from base 1. Unmatched junction bases come to 7, with V trimmed by 4 bases and J by 6 bases.

Sequencing used tumor tissue. The receptor was derived from a female donor with papillary thyroid cancer or a benign thyroid nodule (not recorded which). Some clones in this sample may be carry-over from other donors' samples. The receptor chain draws on TRBV12-3 or TRBV12-4 and TRBJ1-1, and 8 junction bases match TRBD1. The CDR3 protein sequence reads: CASSSGTGFSEAFF. The DNA sequence is given as TGTGCCAGCAGTTCAGGGACAGGATTCTCTGAAGCTTTCTTT.